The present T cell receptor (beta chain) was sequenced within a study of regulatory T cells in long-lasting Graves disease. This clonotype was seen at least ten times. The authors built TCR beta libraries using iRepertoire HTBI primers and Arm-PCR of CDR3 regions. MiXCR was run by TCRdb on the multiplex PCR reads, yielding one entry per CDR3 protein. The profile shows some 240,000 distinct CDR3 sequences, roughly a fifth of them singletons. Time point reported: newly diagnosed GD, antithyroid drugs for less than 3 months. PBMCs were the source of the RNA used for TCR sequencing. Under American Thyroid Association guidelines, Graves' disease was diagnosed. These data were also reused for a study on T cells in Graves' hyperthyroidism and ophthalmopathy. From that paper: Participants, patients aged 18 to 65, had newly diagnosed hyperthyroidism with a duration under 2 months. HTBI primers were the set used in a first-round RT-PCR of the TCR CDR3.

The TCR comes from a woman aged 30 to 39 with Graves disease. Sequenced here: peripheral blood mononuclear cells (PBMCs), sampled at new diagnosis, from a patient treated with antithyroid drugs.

CDR3 sequence (DNA): TGTGCCACCCTTCTCGATCCATCGGCTAATTCACCCCTCCACTTT. Translated: CATLLDPSANSPLHF. The chain is built from TRBV19 and TRBJ1-6; D not resolved. This CDR3 has 15 amino acids. V was shortened by 10 bases and J by 6 bases, with 19 bases between the two germline ends. Germline V gives CDR1 LNHDA, CDR2 SQIVND (reference sequence).